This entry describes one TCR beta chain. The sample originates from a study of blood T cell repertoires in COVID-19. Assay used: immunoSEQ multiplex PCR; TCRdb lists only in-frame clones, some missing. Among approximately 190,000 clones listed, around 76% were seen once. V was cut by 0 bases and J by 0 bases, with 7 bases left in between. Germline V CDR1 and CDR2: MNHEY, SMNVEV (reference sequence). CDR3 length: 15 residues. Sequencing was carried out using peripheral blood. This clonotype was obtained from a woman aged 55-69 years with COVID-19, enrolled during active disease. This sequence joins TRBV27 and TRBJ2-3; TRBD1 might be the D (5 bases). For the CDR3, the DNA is TGTGCCAGCAGTTTATCTAGGGGAAGCACAGATACGCAGTATTTT. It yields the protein CASSLSRGSTDTQYF.